The rows below give T cell receptor beta chains drawn from one sample of a study of CD8+ T cells in alopecia areata. The protocol was immunoSEQ multiplex PCR, while the TCRdb copy is restricted to in-frame clones and leaves out a portion. The sample holds about 23,000 clones, under 60% seen once. Sample: NKG2D-high CD8+ T cells sorted from blood. All receptors derive from a human donor with alopecia areata. The CDR3 runs from the conserved cysteine through the conserved F or W. Fields, in order: V gene, J gene, D gene, CDR3 protein. A D gene is named only where the DNA matches it firmly.

v_call: TRBV15
j_call: TRBJ2-3
d_call: TRBD1
cdr3_aa: CATSRDLRDRTPDTQYF

v_call: TRBV4-1
j_call: TRBJ1-1
d_call: .
cdr3_aa: CASSQDWGNLNTEAFF

v_call: TRBV27
j_call: TRBJ1-2
d_call: TRBD1
cdr3_aa: CASSQGGFGYGYTF

v_call: TRBV7-2
j_call: TRBJ2-7
d_call: .
cdr3_aa: CASSLEGVGYEQYF

v_call: TRBV4-1
j_call: TRBJ2-7
d_call: TRBD1
cdr3_aa: CASSQTTGDGYEQYF

v_call: TRBV11-2
j_call: TRBJ2-6
d_call: TRBD1
cdr3_aa: CASSDRDSPGANVLTF

v_call: TRBV27
j_call: TRBJ2-1
d_call: TRBD2
cdr3_aa: CASSRHTAGGLYNEQFF

v_call: TRBV30
j_call: TRBJ2-7
d_call: .
cdr3_aa: CASEQGGNYEQYF

v_call: TRBV6-5
j_call: TRBJ1-2
d_call: .
cdr3_aa: CASSWRAHYGYTF

v_call: TRBV7-9
j_call: TRBJ2-7
d_call: .
cdr3_aa: CASSDQGSPYEQYF

v_call: TRBV27
j_call: TRBJ1-2
d_call: TRBD1
cdr3_aa: CASSSGQGVFYGYTF

v_call: TRBV9
j_call: TRBJ1-5
d_call: .
cdr3_aa: CASSVSDSMGNQPQHF

v_call: TRBV27
j_call: TRBJ2-3
d_call: .
cdr3_aa: CASSFDLDTQYF

v_call: TRBV19
j_call: TRBJ2-1
d_call: TRBD2
cdr3_aa: CASSISAGGPHEQFF